This entry concerns a single T cell receptor (beta chain). The data derive from a study of blood T cell repertoires in COVID-19. Data came from immunoSEQ multiplex PCR; TCRdb stores just in-frame clones and leaves some out. The sample yields approximately 200,000 clones, roughly 85% seen once. The germline gives CDR1 SNHLY, CDR2 FYNNEI. This CDR3 spans 13 amino acids. V was pared by 8 bases and J by 3 bases, with 6 bases of the junction left unmatched. The source material was PBMCs or T cells enriched from blood (not recorded which). This chain uses TRBV2 with TRBJ2-7; TRBD1 aligns across 8 bases. This TCR was recovered from a man aged 40-49 years who had recovered from COVID-19. This CDR3 reads CASETGVNYEQYF. The DNA of the CDR3 is TGTGCCAGCGAGACAGGGGTAAACTACGAGCAGTACTTC.